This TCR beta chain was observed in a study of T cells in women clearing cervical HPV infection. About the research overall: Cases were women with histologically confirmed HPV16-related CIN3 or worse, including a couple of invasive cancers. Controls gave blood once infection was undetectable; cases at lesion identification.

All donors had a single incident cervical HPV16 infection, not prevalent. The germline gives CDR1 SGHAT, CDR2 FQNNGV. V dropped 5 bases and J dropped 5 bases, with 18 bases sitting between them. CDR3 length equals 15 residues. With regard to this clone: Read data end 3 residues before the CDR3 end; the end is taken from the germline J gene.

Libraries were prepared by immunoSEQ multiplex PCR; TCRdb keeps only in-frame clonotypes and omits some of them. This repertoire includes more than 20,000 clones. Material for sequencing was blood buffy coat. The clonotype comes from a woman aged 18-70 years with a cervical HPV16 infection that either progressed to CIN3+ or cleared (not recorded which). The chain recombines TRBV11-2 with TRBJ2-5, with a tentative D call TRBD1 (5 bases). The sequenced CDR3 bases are TGTGCCAGCAGCGCCCGGACACCCTCGAGGGAGACC. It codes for CASSARTPSRET. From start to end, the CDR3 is CASSARTPSRETQYF.